The next 2 T cell receptor beta chains were all read from a single sample in a study of blood T cell repertoires in COVID-19. Produced via immunoSEQ multiplex PCR; TCRdb's table is partial and in-frame only. The table records some 340,000 clones, more than 85% of them present only once. Sequencing was done on a sample of PBMCs or T cells enriched from blood (not recorded which). Receptor source: a woman in her 30s who had been exposed to COVID-19.

This clone was observed a few times. This sequence joins TRBV6-1 and TRBJ2-7, with D unresolved. The germline CDR1 and CDR2 sequences are MNHNS and SASEGT. The CDR3 sequence is 12 residues long. V was shortened by 2 bases and J by 5 bases, with 7 bases between the two germline ends. The CDR3 loop reads CASSETADEQYF. The CDR3 DNA reads TGTGCCAGCAGTGAAACCGCGGACGAGCAGTACTTC.

The rearrangement joins TRBV2 to TRBJ1-3, with no clear D. V was trimmed by 7 bases and J by 2 bases, leaving 9 bases between them. There are 13 residues in the CDR3. Germline V gene sequence: CDR1 SNHLY, CDR2 FYNNEI. For the CDR3, the DNA is TGTGCCAGCACCCAGTATCCTGGAAACACCATATATTTT. Encoded protein: CASTQYPGNTIYF.